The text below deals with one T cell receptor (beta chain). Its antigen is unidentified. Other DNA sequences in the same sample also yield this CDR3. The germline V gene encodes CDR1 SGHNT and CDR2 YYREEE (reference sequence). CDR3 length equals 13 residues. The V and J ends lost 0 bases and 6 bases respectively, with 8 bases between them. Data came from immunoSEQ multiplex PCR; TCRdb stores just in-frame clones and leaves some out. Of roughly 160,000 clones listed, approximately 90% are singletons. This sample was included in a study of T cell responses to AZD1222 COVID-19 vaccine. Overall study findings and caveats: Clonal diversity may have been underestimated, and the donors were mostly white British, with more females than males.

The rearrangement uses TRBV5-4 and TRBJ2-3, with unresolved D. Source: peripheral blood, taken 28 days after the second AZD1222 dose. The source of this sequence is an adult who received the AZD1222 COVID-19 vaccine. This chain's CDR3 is CASSLAGGDTQYF. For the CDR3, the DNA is TGTGCCAGCAGCTTGGCCGGTGGGGATACGCAGTATTTT.